The entry below gives a single TCR beta chain sequence along with its context. The record originates from a study of blood T cell repertoires in COVID-19. Study overall: All recovered Cohort 3 donors got two negative PCRs, got clearance, or saw symptom resolution.

The CDR3 has 17 residues. CDR1 is SGHTA, CDR2 FQGTGA, per germline. Trimming took off 4 bases at V and 0 bases at J, with 17 bases between the two ends. Profiling relied on immunoSEQ multiplex PCR, and the TCRdb table lists in-frame clones only, not all of them. The data show 350,000 to 450,000 clones, roughly 86% seen once. The sequence came from a man aged 35 to 55 in a cohort exposed to, infected with or recovered from COVID-19 (not recorded which). Source material: PBMCs or T cells enriched from blood (not recorded which). This chain uses TRBV7-3 with TRBJ2-3, with D possibly matching TRBD2 (6 bases). DNA of the CDR3: TGTGCCAGCAGCTCACACCAGGGAGGAAAGAGCACAGATACGCAGTATTTT. Translated: CASSSHQGGKSTDTQYF.